This paragraph covers one T cell receptor beta chain sequence. Antigen specificity is unknown. It was with 60 Vbeta and 13 Jbeta primers that the PCR ran. Some clones are missing from TCRdb's copy, which holds only in-frame ones; the method was immunoSEQ multiplex PCR. The table lists 70,000 to 85,000 clones, 60% to 70% of them singletons. The sample belongs to a study of cytomegalovirus exposure and HLA in healthy donors. Study-level results: For most TCR beta V segments, an earlier analysis put the productive rate at about 87% or about 30% of the time.

Unrecorded immune exposure was likely among donors, who were nominally healthy when sampled. This CDR3 is 15 amino acids long. Germline CDR1 reads SQVTM; CDR2 reads ANQGSEA. J gave up 4 bases and V 6 bases, and 6 bases lay outside the gene matches. This TCR was sampled from a man under 40 in good health and CMV-seropositive. Sequencing input: PBMCs. The chain joins TRBV29-1 to TRBJ2-2; 12 bases match TRBD1. The CDR3, as DNA: TGCAGCGTGTGGGGACAGGGGGCGAGCACCGGGGAGCTGTTTTTT. Protein: CSVWGQGASTGELFF.